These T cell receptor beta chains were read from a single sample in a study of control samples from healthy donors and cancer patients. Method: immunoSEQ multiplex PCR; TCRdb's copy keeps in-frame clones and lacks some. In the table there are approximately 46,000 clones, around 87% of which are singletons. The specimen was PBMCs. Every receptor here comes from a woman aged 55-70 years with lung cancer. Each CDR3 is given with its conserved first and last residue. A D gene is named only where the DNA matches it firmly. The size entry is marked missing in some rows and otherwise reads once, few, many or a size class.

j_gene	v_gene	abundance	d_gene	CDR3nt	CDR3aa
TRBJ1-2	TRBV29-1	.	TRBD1	TGCAGCTCGGGACAGGCCTATGGCTACACCTTC	CSSGQAYGYTF
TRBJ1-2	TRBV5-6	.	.	TGTGCCAGCAGCTACTACAGTAATGGCTACACCTTC	CASSYYSNGYTF
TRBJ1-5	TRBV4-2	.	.	TGTGCCAGCAGCCTGGGACCCGAGCCCAATCAGCCCCAGCATTTT	CASSLGPEPNQPQHF
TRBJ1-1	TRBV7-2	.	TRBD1	TGTGCCAGCAGCACCCGACAGGGAGGGAACACTGAAGCTTTCTTT	CASSTRQGGNTEAFF
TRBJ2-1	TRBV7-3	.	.	TGTGCCAGCAGCTCCATCATGGGTGAGCAGTTCTTC	CASSSIMGEQFF
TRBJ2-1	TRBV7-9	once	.	TGTGCCAGCAGCTTATCCGGGACTCACGGATTCGATGAGCAGTTCTTC	CASSLSGTHGFDEQFF
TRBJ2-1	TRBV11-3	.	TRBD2	TGTGCCAGCAGCTTGATGTCTGCGGGAGGGGGTAATGAGCAGTTCTTC	CASSLMSAGGGNEQFF
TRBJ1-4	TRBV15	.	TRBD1	TGTGCCACCAGCAGGGACAGGGGGCATGAAAAACTGTTTTTT	CATSRDRGHEKLFF
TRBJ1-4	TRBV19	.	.	TGTGCCAGTAGTATTCGGACTGAAACTAATGAAAAACTGTTTTTT	CASSIRTETNEKLFF
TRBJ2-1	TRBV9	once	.	TGTGCCAGCAGCGTGTCAGGGTCCCATGAGCAGTTCTTC	CASSVSGSHEQFF
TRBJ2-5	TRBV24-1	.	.	TGTGCCACCAGTGATTGGACAGACCAAGAGACCCAGTACTTC	CATSDWTDQETQYF
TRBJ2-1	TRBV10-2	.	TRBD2	TGCGCCAGCAGTGAGTGGGCGGGAGGGCCTTATGAGCAGTTCTTC	CASSEWAGGPYEQFF
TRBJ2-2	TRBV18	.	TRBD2	TGTGCCAGCCGGACTAGCGGGAGTTACGGGGAGCTGTTTTTT	CASRTSGSYGELFF
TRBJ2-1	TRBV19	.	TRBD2	TGTGCCAGTAGTATATCGCGCGGGAGTAACCGTGAGCAGTTCTTC	CASSISRGSNREQFF
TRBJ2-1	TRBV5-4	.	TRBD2	TGTGCCAGCAGCTTGGCCGGGGCGGGAGGGCCCTTCGTCAATGAGCAGTTCTTC	CASSLAGAGGPFVNEQFF
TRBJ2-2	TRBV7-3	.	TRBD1	TGTGCCAGCAGTTCCCGACAGGGGGGCAACGGGGAGCTGTTTTTT	CASSSRQGGNGELFF
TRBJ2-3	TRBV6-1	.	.	TGTGCCAGCAGTGAACTAAGGGGCGGAACCACAGATACGCAGTATTTT	CASSELRGGTTDTQYF
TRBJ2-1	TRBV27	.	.	TGTGCCAGCAGCGCTGTGAGGGAGTGGGTTAATGAGCAGTTCTTC	CASSAVREWVNEQFF
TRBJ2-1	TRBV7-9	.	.	TGTGCCAGCAGTTCAACGGGGGCCCAGCGGAATGAGCAGTTCTTC	CASSSTGAQRNEQFF
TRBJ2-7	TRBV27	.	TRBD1	TGTGCCAGCAGTGGGGGACAGTTTAGGCAGTACTTC	CASSGGQFRQYF
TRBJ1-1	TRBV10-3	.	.	TGTGCCATCAGTGAGTTCGTGGCGGCGAACACTGAAGCTTTCTTT	CAISEFVAANTEAFF
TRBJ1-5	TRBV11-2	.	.	TGTGCCAGTCGGGGGGGTGGCAATCAGCCCCAGCATTTT	CASRGGGNQPQHF
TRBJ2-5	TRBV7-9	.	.	TGTGCCAGCAGCTTAGGATTTGGAGAGACCCAGTACTTC	CASSLGFGETQYF
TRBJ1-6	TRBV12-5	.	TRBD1	TGTGCTAGTGGTTTGGTACAAAGAAGGGGGCCGGATAATTCACCCCTCCACTTT	CASGLVQRRGPDNSPLHF
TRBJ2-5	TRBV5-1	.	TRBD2	TGCGCCAGCAGCTTGTCGCGGGAGGGCCAAGAGACCCAGTACTTC	CASSLSREGQETQYF
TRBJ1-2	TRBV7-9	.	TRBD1	TGTGCCAGCAGCTTAGCGGAGGGACAGGGAGGCTACACCTTC	CASSLAEGQGGYTF
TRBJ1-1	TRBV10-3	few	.	TGTGCCATCGCTTCGGAACCAATGAACACTGAAGCTTTCTTT	CAIASEPMNTEAFF
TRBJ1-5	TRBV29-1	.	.	TGCAGCGTTCGACAGGACCTAAATCAGCCCCAGCATTTT	CSVRQDLNQPQHF
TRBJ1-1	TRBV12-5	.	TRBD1	TGTGCTAGTGGTTGGGGGACAGGGGGCGCGATGACTGAAGCTTTCTTT	CASGWGTGGAMTEAFF
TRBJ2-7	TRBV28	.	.	TGTGCCAGCAGGAAACAGGGCTACGAGCAGTACTTC	CASRKQGYEQYF
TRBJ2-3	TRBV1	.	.	TGCACCAGCAGTCCCCTCGAGGGTAGTGGCACAGATACGCAGTATTTT	CTSSPLEGSGTDTQYF
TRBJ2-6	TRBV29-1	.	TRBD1	TGCAGCGCATCGGGACAGTCTGGGGCCAACGTCCTGACTTTC	CSASGQSGANVLTF
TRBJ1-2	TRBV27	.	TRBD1	TGTGCCAGCAGTTTAGGGACAGGGCTTGGCTACACCTTC	CASSLGTGLGYTF
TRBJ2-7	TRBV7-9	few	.	TGTGCCAGCAGAGCACAGGGAGGCTACGAGCAGTACTTC	CASRAQGGYEQYF
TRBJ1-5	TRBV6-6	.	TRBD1	TGTGCCAGCTTAGGGGGCGGTCAGCCCCAGCATTTT	CASLGGGQPQHF
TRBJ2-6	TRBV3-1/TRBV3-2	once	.	TGTGCCAGCAGCCAAGAAGGAACTAGGTATGGGGCCAACGTCCTGACTTTC	CASSQEGTRYGANVLTF
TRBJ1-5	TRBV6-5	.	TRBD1	TGTGCCAGCAGGGACGGGGACAGTAATCAGCCCCAGCATTTT	CASRDGDSNQPQHF
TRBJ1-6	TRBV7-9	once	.	TGTGCCAGCAGCTTAGGGGGGCAGGCTGCAAATTCACCCCTCCACTTT	CASSLGGQAANSPLHF
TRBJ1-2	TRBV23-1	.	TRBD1	TGCGCCAGCAGTCATCACCCGGGACAGGGGGGAGATGGCTATGGCTACACCTTC	CASSHHPGQGGDGYGYTF